The present T cell receptor beta chain was sequenced within a study of blood T cell repertoires in COVID-19. About the study: Acute-phase and convalescent COVID-19 samples originated in the United States, Italy and Spain. In each case, the material was cDNA or gDNA derived from T cells, B-cell-depleted T cells, or PBMCs.

As processed by the authors: Reference gene primers were amplified, and this amplification served to estimate nucleated cell counts. Libraries were prepared by immunoSEQ multiplex PCR; TCRdb keeps only in-frame clonotypes and omits some of them. Clone size and the V and J calls come from that table; the DNA yielded D and trimming. The data hold fewer than 700,000 clones, with roughly 89% observed a single time. V was trimmed by 7 bases and J by 4 bases, leaving 15 bases between them. The CDR3 is made up of 14 amino acids. The germline V gene encodes CDR1 LNHDA and CDR2 SQIVND (reference sequence). The chain joins TRBV19 to TRBJ2-3; the D gene is possibly TRBD1 (5 bases). Sequencing was carried out using peripheral blood. The TCR was taken from a woman aged 45-65 years with COVID-19, enrolled during active disease. CDR3 in amino acids: CASTPRGTPDTQYF. The CDR3 coding sequence is TGTGCCAGTACTCCAAGGGGAACCCCAGATACGCAGTATTTT.